Listed below are T cell receptor beta chains from one sample, sequenced in a study of cytomegalovirus exposure and HLA in healthy donors. This table comes from immunoSEQ multiplex PCR, and its TCRdb copy is limited to in-frame clones, with some not included. The data show around 170,000 clones, about 80% seen once. The sequencing sample was made of PBMCs. These TCRs come from a woman in her 40s in good health and CMV-seronegative. Each CDR3 is given with its conserved first and last residue. The order of the fields is clone size, J gene, V gene, D gene, CDR3 protein, CDR3 DNA. A D gene is named only where the DNA matches it firmly. Rows give clone size only sometimes, using once, few, many, or a class for an expanded clone.

>-|TRBJ2-1|TRBV5-4|-
CASSLVAGDEQFF
TGTGCCAGCAGCTTGGTTGCAGGGGATGAGCAGTTCTTC
>-|TRBJ1-1|TRBV28|-
CASSLGDRFKDPDTEAFF
TGTGCCAGCAGTTTAGGAGACAGGTTCAAAGACCCCGACACTGAAGCTTTTTTT
>-|TRBJ1-5|TRBV15|-
CATTAGNSINQPQHF
TGTGCCACCACCGCCGGGAACAGTATCAATCAGCCCCAGCATTTT
>once|TRBJ2-1|TRBV7-9|-
CASSATGNEQFF
TGTGCCAGCAGCGCGACTGGGAATGAGCAGTTCTTC
>-|TRBJ2-1|TRBV7-9|-
CASSPGREQFF
TGTGCCAGCAGCCCTGGCAGGGAGCAGTTCTTC
>-|TRBJ1-1|TRBV7-2|-
CASTRGGGNTEAFF
TGTGCCAGCACCCGTGGGGGGGGGAACACTGAAGCTTTCTTT
>once|TRBJ2-7|TRBV27|TRBD2
CASSFGAGGRYEQYF
TGTGCCAGCAGTTTTGGAGCGGGAGGGCGGTACGAGCAGTACTTC
>-|TRBJ1-1|TRBV9|TRBD1
CASSPRQGAPLEAFF
TGTGCCAGCAGCCCTCGACAGGGGGCCCCCCTAGAAGCTTTCTTT
>-|TRBJ1-5|TRBV2|-
CASSAGPGNSNQPQHF
TGTGCCAGCAGTGCTGGGCCAGGAAATAGCAATCAGCCCCAGCATTTT
>-|TRBJ1-2|TRBV7-9|-
CASSLQGLDGYTF
TGTGCCAGCAGCTTGCAGGGGCTTGATGGCTACACCTTC